The 6 T cell receptor beta chains below were found in one sample sequenced in a study of T cells in Graves' hyperthyroidism and ophthalmopathy. The TCR beta CDR3 regions underwent amplification using RNA transcripts as the source. RT-PCR in the first round (using the HTBI primer set) targeted the TCR CDR3. TCRdb reprocessed the multiplex PCR reads via MiXCR and lists one record per CDR3 protein. This sample has 360,000 or so distinct CDR3 sequences, with 15% to 20% found just once. Specimen: blood. The receptor source for this set is a woman between 40 and 55 years old with Graves' ophthalmopathy.

In its sample, this clonotype was seen many times. The chain joins TRBV7-2 to TRBJ2-5, with D maybe TRBD1 (7 bases). There are 15 residues in the CDR3. The germline V gene encodes CDR1 SGHTA and CDR2 FQGNSA. Trimming removed 3 bases at V and 9 bases at J, with 20 bases between. In DNA form, the CDR3 reads TGTGCCAGCAGCTTCGGGGACAGCGGGCGGAAGCCCCAGTACTTC. Translation: CASSFGDSGRKPQYF.

This clonotype was seen many times. The V and J genes are TRBV9 and TRBJ2-7; 10 bases align to TRBD1. Germline values: CDR1 SGDLS, CDR2 YYNGEE. J lost 3 bases, V lost 0 bases, and 6 bases had no gene match. This CDR3 comprises 16 residues. The CDR3 coding sequence is TGTGCCAGCAGCGTAGCTACGGGACAGGGGTACTACGAGCAGTACTTC. Its protein is CASSVATGQGYYEQYF.

The chain joins TRBV24-1 to TRBJ1-5; TRBD1 might be the D (5 bases). Germline lookup yields CDR1 KGHDR and CDR2 SFDVKD. CDR3 length: 14 residues. Trimming left V 4 bases short and J 11 bases short, with 17 bases between. As DNA, the CDR3 is TGTGCCACCAGTGAGGTCGGACTATGGGGGGCCCAGCATTTT. This codes for CATSEVGLWGAQHF.

The chain joins TRBV30 to TRBJ2-7; 8 bases line up with TRBD2. The CDR3 has 13 residues. The V gene end was trimmed by 2 bases and the J gene end by 5 bases; junction bases not matched to a gene: 5. CDR1 is GTSNPN and CDR2 is SVGIG in the germline V gene (reference sequence). This CDR3 reads CAWSSGRYDEQYF. The CDR3 DNA sequence: TGTGCCTGGAGTAGCGGGAGATACGACGAGCAGTACTTC.

Notes on this clonotype: This may be a read error, as it is one base from a much larger clone. No conserved phenylalanine or tryptophan is present at the end of the CDR3, so a read error is the likely explanation. The V call is TRBV30, the J call TRBJ2-6; the D gene is possibly TRBD2 (5 bases). Germline V gene data show CDR1 as GTSNPN and CDR2 as SVGIG (reference sequence). V was cut by 5 bases and J by 2 bases, with 10 bases left in between. This CDR3 is 14 amino acids long. CDR3 sequence reads: CAWSAGAGANVLTC. The CDR3 DNA sequence: TGTGCCTGGTCCGCCGGGGCTGGGGCCAACGTCCTGACTTGC.

This clonotype was seen many times. The J gene is TRBJ1-5, the V gene TRBV19; D not resolved. Germline values: CDR1 LNHDA, CDR2 SQIVND (reference sequence). The length of the CDR3 is 13 residues. Trimming took 3 bases from V and 4 from J, leaving 7 bases between them. The CDR3 is CASSINQNQPQHF. The CDR3 nucleotides read TGTGCCAGTAGTATCAACCAAAATCAGCCCCAGCATTTT.